The T cell receptor (beta chain) described here comes from a study of shared clonotypes between healthy human individuals. Trimming cost V 6 bases and J 4 bases, with 15 bases left between them. The germline CDR1 and CDR2 sequences are LNHDA and SQIVND (reference sequence). There are 15 residues in the CDR3. The assay ran at deep level. The sequenced material, unsorted PBMC DNA, was run on ten immunoSEQ deep assay plates. The table came from immunoSEQ multiplex PCR; TCRdb's copy has only in-frame clones and leaves some out. Among about 87,000 clones listed, about 45% were seen once. This clone was seen many times.

This clonotype was sampled from a woman in her forties in good health. Some clones in this sample may be carry-over from other donors' samples. This chain connects TRBV19 to TRBJ1-4; D gene uncertain. Sequencing used PBMCs. CDR3 loop: CASSGPLGFNEKLFF. In DNA form, the CDR3 reads TGTGCCAGTAGCGGCCCACTGGGGTTTAATGAAAAACTGTTTTTT.